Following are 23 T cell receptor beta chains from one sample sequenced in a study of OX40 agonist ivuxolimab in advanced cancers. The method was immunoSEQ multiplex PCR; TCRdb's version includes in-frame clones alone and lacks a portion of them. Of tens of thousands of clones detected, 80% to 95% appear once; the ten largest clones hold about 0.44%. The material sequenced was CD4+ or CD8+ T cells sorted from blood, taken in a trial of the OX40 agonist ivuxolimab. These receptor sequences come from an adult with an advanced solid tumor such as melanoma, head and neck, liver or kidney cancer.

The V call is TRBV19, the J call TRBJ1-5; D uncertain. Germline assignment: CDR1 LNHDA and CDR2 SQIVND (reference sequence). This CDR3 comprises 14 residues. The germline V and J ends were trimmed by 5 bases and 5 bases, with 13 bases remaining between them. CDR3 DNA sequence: TGTGCCAGTAGTCGGACTGCCGGCGATCAGCCCCAGCATTTT. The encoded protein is CASSRTAGDQPQHF.

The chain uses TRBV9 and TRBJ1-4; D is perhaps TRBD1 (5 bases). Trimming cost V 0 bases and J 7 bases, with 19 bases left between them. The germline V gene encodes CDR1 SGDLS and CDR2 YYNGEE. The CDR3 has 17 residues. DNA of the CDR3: TGTGCCAGCAGCGTAGCGGGGGGAGGGGAGCTTGGTGAAAAACTGTTTTTT. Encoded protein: CASSVAGGGELGEKLFF.

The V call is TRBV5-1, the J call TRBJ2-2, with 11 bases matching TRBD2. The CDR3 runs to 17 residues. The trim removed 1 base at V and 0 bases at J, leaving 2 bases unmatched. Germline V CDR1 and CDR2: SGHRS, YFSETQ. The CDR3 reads CASSLTSGSSNTGELFF. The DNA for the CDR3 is TGCGCCAGCAGCTTGACTAGCGGGAGTTCGAACACCGGGGAGCTGTTTTTT.

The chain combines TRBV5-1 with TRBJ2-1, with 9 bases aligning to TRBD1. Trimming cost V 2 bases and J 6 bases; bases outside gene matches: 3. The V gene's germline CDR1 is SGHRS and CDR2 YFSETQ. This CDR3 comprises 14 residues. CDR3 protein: CASSFTGGPNEQFF. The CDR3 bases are TGCGCCAGCAGCTTCACAGGGGGCCCCAATGAGCAGTTCTTC.

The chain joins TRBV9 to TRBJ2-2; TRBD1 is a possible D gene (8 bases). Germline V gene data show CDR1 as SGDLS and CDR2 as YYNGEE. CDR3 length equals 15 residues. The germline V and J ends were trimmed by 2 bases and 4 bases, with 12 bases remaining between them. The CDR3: CASSVTGEGTGELFF. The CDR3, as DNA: TGTGCCAGCAGCGTGACAGGGGAGGGCACCGGGGAGCTGTTTTTT.

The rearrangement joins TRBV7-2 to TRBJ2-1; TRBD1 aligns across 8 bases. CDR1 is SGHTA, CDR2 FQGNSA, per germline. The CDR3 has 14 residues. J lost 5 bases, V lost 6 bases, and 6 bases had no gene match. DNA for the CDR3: TGTGCCAGCAGTACCAGGACAGGGCACAATGAGCAGTTCTTC. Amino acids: CASSTRTGHNEQFF.

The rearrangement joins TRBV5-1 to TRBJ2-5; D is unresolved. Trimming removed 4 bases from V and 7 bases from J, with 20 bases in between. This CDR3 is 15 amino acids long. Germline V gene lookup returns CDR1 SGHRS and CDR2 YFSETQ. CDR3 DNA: TGCGCCAGCAGCACAGACCCGTTTACGTTGTGGACCCAGTACTTC. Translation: CASSTDPFTLWTQYF. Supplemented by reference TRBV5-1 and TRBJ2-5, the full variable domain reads KAGVTQTPRYLIKTRGQQVTLSCSPISGHRSVSWYQQTPGQGLQFLFEYFSETQRNKGNFPGRFSGRQFSNSRSEMNVSTLELGDSALYLCASSTDPFTLWTQYFGPGTRLLVL.

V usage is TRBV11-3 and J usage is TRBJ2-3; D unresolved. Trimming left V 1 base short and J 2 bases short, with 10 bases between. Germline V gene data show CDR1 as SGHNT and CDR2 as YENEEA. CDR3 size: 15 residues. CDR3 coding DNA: TGTGCCAGCAGCTTAGTCGCCTTGGACACAGATACGCAGTATTTT. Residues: CASSLVALDTDTQYF.

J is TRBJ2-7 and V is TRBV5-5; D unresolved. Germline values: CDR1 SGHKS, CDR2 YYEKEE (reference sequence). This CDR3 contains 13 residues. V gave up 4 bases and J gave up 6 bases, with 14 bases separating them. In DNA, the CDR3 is TGTGCCAGCAGCCCGGGCCTGGGCCTCGAGCAGTACTTC. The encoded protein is CASSPGLGLEQYF.

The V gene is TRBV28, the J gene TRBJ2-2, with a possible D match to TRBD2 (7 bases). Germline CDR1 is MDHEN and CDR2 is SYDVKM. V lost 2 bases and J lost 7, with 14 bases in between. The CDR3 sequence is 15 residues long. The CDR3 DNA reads TGTGCCAGCAGTTTAGCGGGGGCGGGGAGCGGGGAGCTGTTTTTT. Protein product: CASSLAGAGSGELFF.

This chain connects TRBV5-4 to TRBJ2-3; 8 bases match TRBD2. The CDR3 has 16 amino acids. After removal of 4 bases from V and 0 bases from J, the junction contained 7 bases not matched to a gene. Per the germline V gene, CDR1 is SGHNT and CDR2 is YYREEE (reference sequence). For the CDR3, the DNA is TGTGCCAGCAGCCCGGGACTAGAACATAGCACAGATACGCAGTATTTT. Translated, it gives CASSPGLEHSTDTQYF.

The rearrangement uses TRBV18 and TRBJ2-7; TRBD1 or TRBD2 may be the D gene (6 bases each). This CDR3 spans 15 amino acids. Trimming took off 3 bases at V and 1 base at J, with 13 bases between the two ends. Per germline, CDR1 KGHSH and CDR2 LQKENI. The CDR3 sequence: CASSPGTLASYEQYF. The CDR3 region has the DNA TGTGCCAGCTCACCCGGGACACTAGCTTCCTACGAGCAGTACTTC.

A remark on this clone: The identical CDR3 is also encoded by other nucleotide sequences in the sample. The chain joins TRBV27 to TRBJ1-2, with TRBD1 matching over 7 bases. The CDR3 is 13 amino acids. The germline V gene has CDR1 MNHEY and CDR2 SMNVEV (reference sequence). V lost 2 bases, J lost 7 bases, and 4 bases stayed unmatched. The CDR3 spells CASSLGGGSGYTF. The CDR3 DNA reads TGTGCCAGCAGTTTAGGAGGGGGCAGTGGCTACACCTTC.

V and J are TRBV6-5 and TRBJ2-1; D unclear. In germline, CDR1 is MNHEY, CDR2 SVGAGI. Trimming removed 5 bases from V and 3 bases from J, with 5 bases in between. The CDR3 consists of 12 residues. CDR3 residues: CASSKDYNEQFF. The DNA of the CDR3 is TGTGCCAGCAGTAAGGACTACAATGAGCAGTTCTTC.

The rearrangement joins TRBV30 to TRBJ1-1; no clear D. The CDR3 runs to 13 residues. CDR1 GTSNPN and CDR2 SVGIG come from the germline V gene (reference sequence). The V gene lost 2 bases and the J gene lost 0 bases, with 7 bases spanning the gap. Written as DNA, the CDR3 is TGTGCCTGGAGTAGAACAGTGAACACTGAAGCTTTCTTT. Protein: CAWSRTVNTEAFF. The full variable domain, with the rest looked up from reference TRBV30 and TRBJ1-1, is SQTIHQWPATLVQPVGSPLSLECTVEGTSNPNLYWYRQAAGRGLQLLFYSVGIGQISSEVPQNLSASRPQDRQFILSSKKLLLSDSGFYLCAWSRTVNTEAFFGQGTRLTVV.

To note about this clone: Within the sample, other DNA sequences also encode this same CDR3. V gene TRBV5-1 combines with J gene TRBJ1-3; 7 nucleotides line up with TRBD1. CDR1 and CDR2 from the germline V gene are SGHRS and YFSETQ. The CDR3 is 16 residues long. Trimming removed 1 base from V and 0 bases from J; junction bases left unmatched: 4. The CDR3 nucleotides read TGCGCCAGCAGCTTGTGGGGGGACAGCTCTGGAAACACCATATATTTT. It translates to CASSLWGDSSGNTIYF.

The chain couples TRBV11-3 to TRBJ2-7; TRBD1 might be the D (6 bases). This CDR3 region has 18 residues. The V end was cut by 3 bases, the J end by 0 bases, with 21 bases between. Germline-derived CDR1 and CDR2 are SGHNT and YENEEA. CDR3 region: CASSLGTRGNYFSYEQYF. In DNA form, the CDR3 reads TGTGCCAGCAGCTTGGGGACGAGGGGGAATTACTTCTCCTACGAGCAGTACTTC.

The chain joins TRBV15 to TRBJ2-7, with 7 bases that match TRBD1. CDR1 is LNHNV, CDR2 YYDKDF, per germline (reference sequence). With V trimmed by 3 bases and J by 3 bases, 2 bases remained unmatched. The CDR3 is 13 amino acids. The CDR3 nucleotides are TGTGCCACCAGCAGCAACAGGGGCTACGAGCAGTACTTC. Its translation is CATSSNRGYEQYF.

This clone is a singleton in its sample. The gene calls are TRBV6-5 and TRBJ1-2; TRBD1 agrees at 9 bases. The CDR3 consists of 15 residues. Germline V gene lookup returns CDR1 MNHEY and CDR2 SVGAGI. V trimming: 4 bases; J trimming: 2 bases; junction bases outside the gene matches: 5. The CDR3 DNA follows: TGTGCCAGCAGTTCGGACAGGGGCGGAAACTATGGCTACACCTTC. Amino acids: CASSSDRGGNYGYTF.

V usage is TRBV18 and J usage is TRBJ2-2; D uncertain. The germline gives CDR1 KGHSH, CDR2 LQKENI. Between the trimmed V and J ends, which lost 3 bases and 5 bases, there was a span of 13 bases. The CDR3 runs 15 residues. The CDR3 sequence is CASSPGQSRTGELFF. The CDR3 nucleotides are TGTGCCAGCTCACCTGGTCAATCTCGGACCGGGGAGCTGTTTTTT.

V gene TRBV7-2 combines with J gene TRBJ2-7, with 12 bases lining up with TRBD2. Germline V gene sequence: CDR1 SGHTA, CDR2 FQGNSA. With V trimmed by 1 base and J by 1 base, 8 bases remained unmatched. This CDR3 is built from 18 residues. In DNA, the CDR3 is TGTGCCAGCAGCTTAGGGACTAGCGGGACGGTCGGGTCCTACGAGCAGTACTTC. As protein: CASSLGTSGTVGSYEQYF.

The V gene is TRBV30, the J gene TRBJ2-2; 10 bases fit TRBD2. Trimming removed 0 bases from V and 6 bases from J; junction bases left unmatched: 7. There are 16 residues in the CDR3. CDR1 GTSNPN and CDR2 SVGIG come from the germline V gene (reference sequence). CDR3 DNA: TGTGCCTGGAGTGTTTGGAGCGGGGGGGACTCCGGGGAGCTGTTTTTT. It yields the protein CAWSVWSGGDSGELFF.

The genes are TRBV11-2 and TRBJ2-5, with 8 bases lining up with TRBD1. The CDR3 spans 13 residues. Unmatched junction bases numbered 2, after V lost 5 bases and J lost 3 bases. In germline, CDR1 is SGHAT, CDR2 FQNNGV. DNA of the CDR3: TGTGCCAGCAGCGGGGACAGGAAAGAGACCCAGTACTTC. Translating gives CASSGDRKETQYF.